The sequence of this T cell receptor beta chain was determined in a study of persistence of HIV-infected CD4 T cells. The libraries were made with immunoSEQ version 4 in survey mode. Data came from immunoSEQ multiplex PCR; TCRdb stores just in-frame clones and leaves some out. The table shows roughly 34,000 clones, with approximately 80% occurring only once. Stimulation used approximately 9.6 ug/mL lysate from CMV-infected fibroblasts. Memory cells lacking CD40L and CD69 with high CD45RO were sorted. Between the trimmed V and J ends, which lost 4 bases and 2 bases, there was a span of 5 bases. This CDR3 spans 12 amino acids. The germline CDR1 and CDR2 sequences are KGHSH and LQKENI. This clone appeared once. The antigen remains undetermined.

The clonotype was recovered from an adult man with HIV who was CMV-seropositive. Specimen: CD4+ T cells sorted from PBMCs after approximately 18-hour stimulation, collected from a patient who received antiretroviral therapy. The rearrangement links TRBV18 to TRBJ2-5; D gene unclear. CDR3 in amino acids: CASSHPQETQYF. The CDR3 DNA is TGTGCCAGCTCACATCCTCAAGAGACCCAGTACTTC.